The next 32 T cell receptor beta chains were all read from a single sample in a study of T cell responses to AZD1222 COVID-19 vaccine. Profiled with immunoSEQ multiplex PCR; TCRdb holds only in-frame clones, not every one. In the table there are 95,000 to 150,000 clones, about nine tenths of which are singletons. The specimen comprised peripheral blood, sampled on day 0 of AZD1222 vaccination. The receptor set was obtained from an adult in good health.

V is TRBV7-2 and J is TRBJ1-1, with D possibly being TRBD1 (6 bases). Germline CDR1 reads SGHTA; CDR2 reads FQGNSA. The CDR3 contains 11 residues. Between the trimmed V and J ends, which lost 9 bases and 3 bases, there was a span of 8 bases. CDR3 in amino acids: CASGQYTEAFF. The CDR3 nucleotides are TGTGCCAGTGGACAGTACACTGAAGCTTTCTTT.

The genes are TRBV24-1 and TRBJ2-7; D might be TRBD1 (6 bases). Between the trimmed V and J ends, which lost 4 bases and 6 bases, there was a span of 9 bases. Germline lookup yields CDR1 KGHDR and CDR2 SFDVKD. The CDR3 totals 12 residues. CDR3 in amino acids: CATSEQTGEQYF. CDR3 bases: TGTGCCACCAGTGAGCAGACAGGCGAGCAGTACTTC.

The chain uses TRBV5-5 and TRBJ1-2, with D hard to call. With 2 bases removed from V and 0 bases from J, the gap between germline ends came to 11 bases. CDR3 length: 15 residues. Germline V gene lookup returns CDR1 SGHKS and CDR2 YYEKEE (reference sequence). Here the CDR3 reads CASSLKSGANYGYTF. CDR3 DNA: TGTGCCAGCAGCTTAAAATCCGGAGCTAACTATGGCTACACCTTC.

On this clone itself: Other DNA sequences in this sample translate to the same CDR3. The V call is TRBV18, the J call TRBJ1-1; 9 bases agree with TRBD1. CDR1 is KGHSH and CDR2 is LQKENI in the germline V gene. The CDR3 extends over 13 amino acids. V gave up 6 bases and J gave up 4 bases; unmatched junction bases: 3. CDR3 nucleotides: TGTGCCAGCTCGCAGACAGGGGGCACTGAAGCTTTCTTT. Translation gives CASSQTGGTEAFF.

This chain connects TRBV7-9 to TRBJ2-5; possible D gene TRBD2, 7 bases. The CDR3 is 16 amino acids. With 0 bases removed from V and 7 bases from J, the gap between germline ends came to 18 bases. Per the germline V gene, CDR1 is SEHNR and CDR2 is FQNEAQ (reference sequence). CDR3 sequence: CASSLAGKGGEWTQYF. In nucleotides, the CDR3 is TGTGCCAGCAGCTTAGCGGGGAAAGGGGGGGAATGGACCCAGTACTTC.

This chain uses TRBV11-1 with TRBJ2-2, with TRBD1 identical over 8 bases. Germline loops: CDR1 SGHAT, CDR2 FQDESV (reference sequence). Trimming at V came to 5 bases and at J to 8 bases, leaving 4 bases not matched to a gene. The CDR3 extends over 13 amino acids. The CDR3 reads CASSTTGVGELFF. The CDR3 nucleotides are TGTGCCAGCAGCACGACAGGGGTGGGGGAGCTGTTTTTT.

The rearrangement uses TRBV7-9 and TRBJ2-2; 7 bases are a match to TRBD1. The CDR3 runs 18 residues. Germline CDR1 SEHNR, CDR2 FQNEAQ (reference sequence). V gave up 2 bases and J gave up 1 base; unmatched junction bases: 10. The CDR3 bases are TGTGCCAGCAGCTTACGAGGCGACAGGGAGCGGAACACCGGGGAGCTGTTTTTT. Translation gives CASSLRGDRERNTGELFF. The full variable domain, rest sourced from reference TRBV7-9 and TRBJ2-2, is DTGVSQNPRHKITKRGQNVTFRCDPISEHNRLYWYRQTLGQGPEFLTYFQNEAQLEKSRLLSDRFSAERPKGSFSTLEIQRTEQGDSAMYLCASSLRGDRERNTGELFFGEGSRLTVL.

This chain joins TRBV24-1 and TRBJ1-4, with 12 positions matching TRBD1. J lost 8 bases, V lost 4 bases, and 4 bases had no gene match. CDR3 length equals 15 residues. The germline V gene has CDR1 KGHDR and CDR2 SFDVKD. In nucleotides, the CDR3 is TGTGCCACCAGTGAGCCCGGGACAGGGGGCGAAAAACTGTTTTTT. Its protein product is CATSEPGTGGEKLFF.

The V call is TRBV27, the J call TRBJ2-4; D not resolved. In germline, CDR1 is MNHEY, CDR2 SMNVEV (reference sequence). This CDR3 comprises 13 residues. With 0 bases removed from V and 6 bases from J, the gap between germline ends came to 6 bases. DNA of the CDR3: TGTGCCAGCAGTTTATCGGGCAGAAACATTCAGTACTTC. It translates to CASSLSGRNIQYF.

The chain joins TRBV6-2 or TRBV6-3 to TRBJ2-1; TRBD1 aligns across 8 bases. V dropped 5 bases and J dropped 7; count of bases not matched to a gene: 10. From germline, CDR1 is MNHEY and CDR2 SVGEGT. The CDR3 is made up of 15 amino acids. CDR3 sequence (DNA): TGTGCCAGCAGTCCCGGACAGGGAGGCCCAAATGAGCAGTTCTTC. Amino acid sequence: CASSPGQGGPNEQFF.

The CDR3 DNA sequence: TGCACCAGCAGCCAGGGACAGGGGAGGCCTGAAGCTTTCTTT. It encodes CTSSQGQGRPEAFF. The rearrangement uses TRBV1 and TRBJ1-1; the table's TRBD1 call for D was not verified on the DNA. TRBV1 is described as a pseudogene. This CDR3 has 14 residues.

The chain has TRBV10-3 and TRBJ1-5; 9 bases are a match to TRBD1. Germline V lookup: CDR1 ENHRY, CDR2 SYGVKD. This CDR3 is 15 amino acids long. V was clipped by 6 bases and J by 6 bases; unmatched bases: 9. The CDR3 DNA reads as TGTGCCATCAGAGAAACAGGGGGCGTGGGTCAGCCCCAGCATTTT. Translated: CAIRETGGVGQPQHF.

The gene calls are TRBV9 and TRBJ2-2; TRBD1 matches 9 bases. The junction had 11 bases not matched to a gene; V was cut back by 3 bases and J by 8 bases. Looked up from germline, CDR1 is SGDLS and CDR2 is YYNGEE. There are 16 residues in the CDR3. The CDR3 DNA is TGTGCCAGCAGCGCCCCGGGACAGGGTGTAGGTGGGGAGCTGTTTTTT. It yields the protein CASSAPGQGVGGELFF.

This sequence joins TRBV28 and TRBJ1-2, with D possibly being TRBD1 (6 bases). Trimming left V 6 bases short and J 4 bases short, with 15 bases between. From germline, CDR1 is MDHEN and CDR2 SYDVKM. The CDR3 is made up of 14 amino acids. CDR3 in DNA: TGTGCCAGCAGACTACACGGGGGCTCCTATGGCTACACCTTC. It yields the protein CASRLHGGSYGYTF.

The chain couples TRBV7-2 to TRBJ1-3; D may be TRBD1 (5 bases). Germline loops: CDR1 SGHTA, CDR2 FQGNSA. Trimming stripped 2 bases from V and 0 bases from J, with 14 bases between. This CDR3 is built from 17 residues. The CDR3 nucleotides read TGTGCCAGCAGCTTATCTGCTGCCGGACACTCTGGAAACACCATATATTTT. It codes for CASSLSAAGHSGNTIYF.

This chain uses TRBV28 with TRBJ1-1; the D is unclear. V lost 6 bases, J lost 2 bases, and 16 bases lay in between. This CDR3 spans 15 amino acids. Germline V gene data show CDR1 as MDHEN and CDR2 as SYDVKM. The CDR3 spells CASSTPEGLNTEAFF. CDR3 in DNA: TGTGCCAGCAGCACCCCCGAAGGGCTTAACACTGAAGCTTTCTTT.

The CDR3 region has the DNA TGTGCCAGCTATTTCACAGCCTACGGCTACACCTTC. This translates into CASYFTAYGYTF. The V and J genes are TRBV6-5 and TRBJ1-2; D remains unclear. Trimming removed 8 bases from V and 8 bases from J, with 15 bases in between. The CDR3 has 12 amino acids. The germline V gene has CDR1 MNHEY and CDR2 SVGAGI.

This chain uses TRBV6-2 or TRBV6-3 with TRBJ2-7, with D possibly TRBD2 on 6 matching bases. The ends were cut back, 2 bases at V and 6 bases at J, with 14 bases in the middle. Germline V lookup: CDR1 MNHEY, CDR2 SVGEGT. The CDR3 has 14 amino acids. The CDR3 sequence: CASSYQGGGSEQYF. The CDR3 DNA follows: TGTGCCAGCAGTTACCAGGGAGGAGGCTCCGAGCAGTACTTC.

The chain combines TRBV7-9 with TRBJ2-7, with 7 bases lining up with TRBD2. Germline V gene lookup returns CDR1 SEHNR and CDR2 FQNEAQ (reference sequence). The CDR3 is 14 residues long. V lost 5 bases to trimming and J lost 4 bases; unmatched junction nucleotides: 8. CDR3 nucleotide sequence: TGTGCCAGCAGCCACAAGACCGGGGGGTACGAGCAGTACTTC. The encoded protein is CASSHKTGGYEQYF.

The chain has TRBV5-1 and TRBJ2-3; 7 nucleotides align to TRBD2. The germline V gene has CDR1 SGHRS and CDR2 YFSETQ. The CDR3 spans 17 residues. With V trimmed by 3 bases and J by 2 bases, 12 bases remained unmatched. CDR3 nucleotide sequence: TGCGCCAGCAGCTCGCGTTTAGTGGGGGGGAACACAGATACGCAGTATTTT. This gives the protein CASSSRLVGGNTDTQYF.

The rearrangement links TRBV4-3 to TRBJ1-1; no clear D. The germline gives CDR1 LGHNA, CDR2 YSLEER. Trimming left V 0 bases short and J 5 bases short, with 13 bases between. The CDR3 consists of 15 residues. CDR3 sequence reads: CASSQDGTSRTEAFF. CDR3 DNA sequence: TGCGCCAGCAGCCAAGATGGTACCTCAAGAACTGAAGCTTTCTTT.

The chain combines TRBV24-1 with TRBJ1-2, with a weak D call TRBD1 (5 bases). V lost 3 bases and J 2 bases, leaving 9 bases between the germline ends. Germline lookup yields CDR1 KGHDR and CDR2 SFDVKD. The CDR3 is made up of 14 amino acids. Written as DNA, the CDR3 is TGTGCCACCAGTGATCTGGGACGGAACTATGGCTACACCTTC. Its protein is CATSDLGRNYGYTF.

V is TRBV6-5 and J is TRBJ2-1; D gene uncertain. The CDR3 contains 15 residues. V was pared by 6 bases and J by 4 bases, with 16 bases between. The germline V gene has CDR1 MNHEY and CDR2 SVGAGI. The CDR3 DNA follows: TGTGCCAGCAGGGAGTTAGGTCAGCTTTACAATGAGCAGTTCTTC. Its protein is CASRELGQLYNEQFF.

The gene calls are TRBV5-1 and TRBJ2-7, with D perhaps TRBD1 or TRBD2 (6 bases each). This CDR3 contains 14 residues. Trimming removed 0 bases from V and 9 bases from J, with 16 bases in between. Looked up from germline, CDR1 is SGHRS and CDR2 is YFSETQ. CDR3 bases: TGCGCCAGCAGCTTGGAAGGGGGTCCAGCGGGGCAGTACTTC. Its translation: CASSLEGGPAGQYF.

The rearrangement links TRBV28 to TRBJ1-6, with D unclear. The CDR3 length is 15 residues. Germline CDR1 reads MDHEN; CDR2 reads SYDVKM. Trimming pared 4 bases from V and 5 bases from J, leaving 12 bases between. The CDR3 DNA follows: TGTGCCAGCAGTTCTTGGGGAATCAATAATTCACCCCTCCACTTT. It specifies CASSSWGINNSPLHF.

This clone occurred once. The chain employs TRBV2 and TRBJ1-4; no clear D. Trimming pared 5 bases from V and 3 bases from J, leaving 10 bases between. The CDR3 has 14 amino acids. In germline, CDR1 is SNHLY, CDR2 FYNNEI. The CDR3 DNA is TGTGCCAGCAGTCAGGACGGTGCTAATGAAAAACTGTTTTTT. This codes for CASSQDGANEKLFF.

This sequence joins TRBV28 and TRBJ2-1; 7 bases agree with TRBD2. The length of the CDR3 is 16 residues. The V gene end was trimmed by 5 bases and the J gene end by 0 bases; junction bases not matched to a gene: 7. CDR1 MDHEN and CDR2 SYDVKM come from the germline V gene. CDR3 DNA: TGTGCCAGCAGTAGCGGGAATATACGCTCCTACAATGAGCAGTTCTTC. This gives the protein CASSSGNIRSYNEQFF. Combining the CDR3 with reference TRBV28 and TRBJ2-1 gives the whole variable domain DVKVTQSSRYLVKRTGEKVFLECVQDMDHENMFWYRQDPGLGLRLIYFSYDVKMKEKGDIPEGYSVSREKKERFSLILESASTNQTSMYLCASSSGNIRSYNEQFFGPGTRLTVL.

The chain joins TRBV28 to TRBJ1-3, with 9 bases identical to TRBD1. The CDR3 extends over 16 amino acids. CDR1 is MDHEN, CDR2 SYDVKM, per germline. With V trimmed by 2 bases and J by 7 bases, 9 bases remained unmatched. The CDR3 loop is CASSLRGQGEVNTIYF. As DNA, the CDR3 is TGTGCCAGCAGTTTACGGGGACAGGGAGAGGTCAACACCATATATTTT. Filled out from reference TRBV28 and TRBJ1-3, the complete variable domain reads DVKVTQSSRYLVKRTGEKVFLECVQDMDHENMFWYRQDPGLGLRLIYFSYDVKMKEKGDIPEGYSVSREKKERFSLILESASTNQTSMYLCASSLRGQGEVNTIYFGEGSWLTVV.

This sequence joins TRBV19 and TRBJ2-5; tentative D call: TRBD1 (6 bases). Germline lookup yields CDR1 LNHDA and CDR2 SQIVND (reference sequence). V was cut by 4 bases and J by 1 base, with 13 bases left in between. The CDR3 extends over 15 amino acids. The DNA for the CDR3 is TGTGCCAGTAGTAGTGGCCGAGGGGGCCAAGAGACCCAGTACTTC. The encoded protein is CASSSGRGGQETQYF.

The chain combines TRBV5-6 with TRBJ2-1; 9 bases agree with TRBD1. J was trimmed by 5 bases and V by 5 bases; bases with no gene match: 8. Germline assignment: CDR1 SGHDT and CDR2 YYEEEE. The CDR3 spans 15 residues. CDR3 amino acids: CASSVGGTGNNEQFF. CDR3 nucleotides: TGTGCCAGCAGTGTGGGAGGGACAGGGAACAATGAGCAGTTCTTC.

The CDR3 bases are TGTGCCAGCAGCTTTAGACTAGTAACCAGGAATGAGCAGTTCTTC. It specifies CASSFRLVTRNEQFF. This chain uses TRBV9 with TRBJ2-1; D is perhaps TRBD2 (6 bases). Germline V lookup: CDR1 SGDLS, CDR2 YYNGEE. The CDR3 consists of 15 residues. V was shortened by 4 bases and J by 7 bases, with 18 bases between the two germline ends.

The chain is built from TRBV28 and TRBJ2-7; D possibly corresponds to TRBD2 (5 bases). The CDR3 loop spans 11 amino acids. Germline-derived CDR1 and CDR2 are MDHEN and SYDVKM. The V and J ends lost 7 bases and 4 bases respectively, with 8 bases between them. The CDR3 region has the DNA TGTGCCAGCACCTCGGGATACGAGCAGTACTTC. Its translation is CASTSGYEQYF. Full variable domain (missing parts from reference TRBV28 and TRBJ2-7): DVKVTQSSRYLVKRTGEKVFLECVQDMDHENMFWYRQDPGLGLRLIYFSYDVKMKEKGDIPEGYSVSREKKERFSLILESASTNQTSMYLCASTSGYEQYFGPGTRLTVT.